The rows below give T cell receptor beta chains drawn from one sample of a study of metastatic and nonmetastatic thyroid tumors. TCRdb re-called the PCR reads via MiXCR. The sample carries some 22,000 clones, over 20% recorded once. The sample consisted of blood. The receptor source for this set is a male donor with papillary thyroid cancer or a benign thyroid nodule (not recorded which). Some clones in this sample may be carry-over from other donors' samples. CDR3s include the opening cysteine and the closing phenylalanine or tryptophan. Fields, in order: V gene, clone size, D gene, J gene, CDR3 protein, CDR3 DNA. D genes are given only for firm matches. Some rows mark clone size as missing; the rest say once, few, many or name a class of expanded clone.

TRBV14	many	.	TRBJ1-1	CASSPLGGTEAFF	TGTGCCAGCAGCCCGTTGGGGGGTACTGAAGCTTTCTTT
TRBV6-1	.	.	TRBJ2-1	CASTFSHEQFF	TGTGCCAGCACCTTTAGCCATGAGCAGTTCTTC
TRBV28	medium-sized	TRBD1	TRBJ1-2	CASSSNRGRKNYGYTF	TGTGCCAGCAGTTCCAACAGGGGGCGTAAAAACTATGGCTACACCTTC
TRBV14	.	TRBD1	TRBJ2-7	CASSHLGQASEQYF	TGTGCCAGCAGCCATTTGGGACAGGCCTCCGAGCAGTACTTC
TRBV20-1	many	.	TRBJ2-1	CSARDSRTFGNEQFF	TGCAGTGCTAGAGATTCACGGACTTTTGGGAATGAGCAGTTCTTC
TRBV4-1	medium-sized	TRBD1	TRBJ2-2	CASSQIQGANGELFF	TGCGCCAGCAGCCAAATACAGGGGGCTAACGGGGAGCTGTTTTTT
TRBV6-2/TRBV6-3	.	TRBD2	TRBJ2-3	CASSTGTSGFSTDTQYF	TGTGCCAGCAGTACCGGGACTAGCGGATTTAGCACAGATACGCAGTATTTT
TRBV4-2	.	TRBD1	TRBJ2-7	CASSQPDRGEQYF	TGTGCCAGCAGCCAACCCGACAGGGGCGAGCAGTACTTC
TRBV11-2	.	.	TRBJ2-5	CASSPPGAYQETQYF	TGTGCCAGCAGCCCCCCCGGGGCCTACCAAGAGACCCAGTACTTC
TRBV2	.	.	TRBJ2-6	CASSVQGAASGANVLTF	TGTGCCAGCAGTGTGCAGGGAGCTGCGTCTGGGGCCAACGTCCTGACTTTC
TRBV6-4	.	.	TRBJ2-7	CASSGEAGGGGSYEQYF	TGTGCCAGCAGTGGGGAGGCCGGTGGTGGAGGGTCCTACGAGCAGTACTTC
TRBV11-2	many	TRBD2	TRBJ2-7	CASRLGTSGSYEQYF	TGTGCCAGCAGATTAGGGACTAGCGGGAGCTACGAGCAGTACTTC
TRBV10-2	many	.	TRBJ2-7	CATGGGYEQYF	TGCGCCACCGGAGGGGGCTACGAGCAGTACTTC
TRBV10-1	many	.	TRBJ2-3	CASSVQGSTDTQYF	TGCGCCAGCAGCGTACAGGGATCGACAGATACGCAGTATTTT
TRBV7-2	.	.	TRBJ1-1	CASSLSGRDTIGAFF	TGTGCCAGCAGCTTATCGGGTAGGGACACAATAGGGGCTTTCTTT
TRBV6-1	medium-sized	.	TRBJ1-6	CASSEDVKRSYNSPLHF	TGTGCCAGCAGTGAAGACGTAAAACGGTCCTATAATTCACCCCTCCACTTT
TRBV18	once	.	TRBJ1-5	CASSPVGFQPQHF	TGTGCCAGCTCACCAGTAGGGTTTCAGCCCCAGCATTTT
TRBV20-1	medium-sized	.	TRBJ1-5	CSARAPSLAPQHF	TGCAGTGCTAGAGCCCCATCATTAGCTCCCCAGCATTTT
TRBV3-1	.	.	TRBJ1-1	CASSSGGRYNGAFF	TGTGCCAGCAGCTCGGGGGGCAGGTACAATGGGGCTTTCTTT
TRBV18	many	.	TRBJ2-2	CASSIAGGMNTGELFF	TGTGCCAGCTCCATCGCTGGAGGGATGAACACCGGGGAGCTGTTTTTT
TRBV27	many	.	TRBJ1-5	CASSLTGSSQPQHF	TGTGCCAGCAGTTTAACCGGTTCTAGTCAGCCCCAGCATTTT
TRBV25-1	many	.	TRBJ2-5	CASSKKDSDFQETQYF	TGTGCCAGCAGTAAAAAGGACAGCGATTTCCAAGAGACCCAGTACTTC
TRBV3-1	many	.	TRBJ2-7	CASSHPGPNYEQYF	TGTGCCAGCAGCCATCCCGGACCTAACTACGAGCAGTACTTC
TRBV10-1	few	.	TRBJ1-5	CASSEDAGEGQPQHF	TGCGCCAGCAGTGAAGACGCAGGGGAGGGCCAACCCCAGCATTTT
TRBV12-3/TRBV12-4	.	.	TRBJ1-1	CASSFGLWNTEAFF	TGTGCCAGCAGTTTTGGGCTGTGGAACACTGAAGCTTTCTTT
TRBV5-1	medium-sized	TRBD1	TRBJ2-5	CASSPDRVGQETQYF	TGCGCCAGCAGCCCCGACAGGGTGGGCCAAGAGACCCAGTACTTC
TRBV7-9	.	.	TRBJ2-5	CASSPLSARETQYF	TGTGCCAGCAGCCCACTTAGCGCACGAGAGACCCAGTACTTC
TRBV9	once	.	TRBJ2-1	CASSVGSGGPYNEQFF	TGTGCCAGCAGCGTAGGTTCCGGAGGTCCGTACAATGAGCAGTTCTTC
TRBV10-3	many	.	TRBJ1-2	CAISQGTQGGYYGYTF	TGTGCCATCAGTCAGGGGACCCAAGGAGGATACTATGGCTACACCTTC
TRBV7-2	few	.	TRBJ1-2	CASSPPPRGYTF	TGTGCCAGCAGCCCACCCCCCCGGGGCTACACCTTC
TRBV5-1	.	TRBD2	TRBJ2-1	CASSLGTSNEQFF	TGCGCCAGCAGCCTCGGGACTAGCAATGAGCAGTTCTTC
TRBV10-1	medium-sized	.	TRBJ2-7	CASSGSRSYEQYF	TGCGCCAGCAGTGGTTCACGCTCCTACGAGCAGTACTTC
TRBV20-1	medium-sized	.	TRBJ1-2	CSASGTAFLNYGYTF	TGCAGTGCTAGCGGGACGGCCTTTCTTAACTATGGCTACACCTTC
TRBV28	few	TRBD1	TRBJ2-5	CAISSWTGGDHYF	TGTGCCATCAGTTCCTGGACAGGGGGGGACCATTACTTC
TRBV6-2/TRBV6-3	few	.	TRBJ1-1	CTSSETLYTEAFF	TGTACCAGCAGTGAGACATTGTACACTGAAGCTTTCTTT
TRBV10-3	many	.	TRBJ1-5	CATVYRENQPQHF	TGTGCCACGGTCTACAGGGAGAATCAGCCCCAGCATTTT
TRBV20-1	medium-sized	.	TRBJ1-1	CSARAGGRSNTEAFF	TGCAGTGCTAGAGCTGGGGGCCGGTCGAACACTGAAGCTTTCTTT
TRBV20-1	medium-sized	.	TRBJ1-1	CSARDLYRSLDGNTEAFF	TGCAGTGCTAGAGATTTGTACAGGTCTTTAGACGGGAACACTGAAGCTTTCTTT
TRBV30	many	TRBD1	TRBJ2-3	CAWSVQTGVVTDTQYF	TGTGCCTGGAGTGTACAAACAGGGGTGGTTACAGATACGCAGTATTTT
TRBV20-1	many	TRBD2	TRBJ2-2	CSASWREPNTGELFF	TGCAGTGCTAGTTGGCGGGAGCCAAACACCGGGGAGCTGTTTTTT
TRBV7-8	.	.	TRBJ2-1	CASSIAPLGNEQFF	TGTGCAAGCAGCATTGCGCCTCTTGGGAATGAGCAGTTCTTC
TRBV5-5	many	.	TRBJ2-1	CASAWADNEQFF	TGTGCCAGCGCCTGGGCGGACAATGAGCAGTTCTTC
TRBV6-6	few	TRBD2	TRBJ2-3	CASSYSTILAAITDTQYF	TGTGCCAGCAGTTACTCTACTATACTAGCGGCTATCACAGATACGCAGTATTTT
TRBV20-1	.	.	TRBJ1-2	CSARETAVYYGYTF	TGCAGTGCTAGAGAGACGGCTGTTTACTATGGCTACACCTTC
TRBV9	many	.	TRBJ2-3	CASSVGTAHTDTQYF	TGTGCCAGCAGCGTAGGTACGGCTCACACAGATACGCAGTATTTT
TRBV19	medium-sized	.	TRBJ1-6	CASTSLMAGNSPLHF	TGTGCCAGTACCTCGTTGATGGCGGGTAATTCACCCCTCCACTTT
TRBV20-1	few	TRBD1	TRBJ2-7	CSATSGQVGRGQYF	TGCAGTGCTACCTCGGGACAGGTGGGGCGGGGGCAGTACTTC
TRBV4-2	.	TRBD1	TRBJ2-2	CASSQDGTGHGELFF	TGTGCCAGCAGCCAAGATGGGACAGGGCACGGGGAGCTGTTTTTT
TRBV12-3/TRBV12-4	few	TRBD2	TRBJ2-1	CARSLRGLAIEFF	TGTGCCAGAAGTTTACGGGGACTAGCTATAGAGTTCTTC
TRBV2	few	.	TRBJ1-5	CASNGGGGNQPQHF	TGTGCCAGCAATGGGGGGGGAGGCAATCAGCCCCAGCATTTT
TRBV12-3/TRBV12-4	many	TRBD1	TRBJ2-5	CASRNTGGEETQYF	TGTGCCAGCAGAAATACAGGGGGTGAAGAGACCCAGTACTTC
TRBV11-3	few	TRBD2	TRBJ2-3	CAISFRGVITDTQYF	TGTGCCATCAGCTTTCGGGGGGTTATCACAGATACGCAGTATTTT
TRBV5-6	many	.	TRBJ1-2	CASSLTTGSFNYGYTF	TGTGCCAGCAGCTTGACCACAGGTTCTTTTAACTATGGCTACACCTTC
TRBV6-1	.	.	TRBJ1-6	CASVSTAHNSPLHF	TGTGCCAGTGTATCGACAGCCCATAATTCACCCCTCCACTTT
TRBV28	few	.	TRBJ2-2	CASRAAGGATGELFF	TGTGCCAGCAGAGCCGCCGGGGGCGCCACCGGGGAGCTGTTTTTT
TRBV7-2	many	.	TRBJ1-4	CASSLQGTGNEKLFF	TGTGCCAGCAGCTTACAGGGGACGGGTAATGAAAAACTGTTTTTT
TRBV18	many	.	TRBJ1-1	CASSPVQRPNTEAFF	TGTGCCAGCTCACCGGTGCAGAGACCGAACACTGAAGCTTTCTTT
TRBV12-3/TRBV12-4	many	TRBD2	TRBJ2-3	CASSPLAGEPYF	TGTGCCAGCAGTCCACTAGCGGGAGAACCGTATTTT
TRBV6-5	.	.	TRBJ1-2	CASSSFNYGYTF	TGTGCCAGCAGTTCTTTCAACTATGGCTACACCTTC